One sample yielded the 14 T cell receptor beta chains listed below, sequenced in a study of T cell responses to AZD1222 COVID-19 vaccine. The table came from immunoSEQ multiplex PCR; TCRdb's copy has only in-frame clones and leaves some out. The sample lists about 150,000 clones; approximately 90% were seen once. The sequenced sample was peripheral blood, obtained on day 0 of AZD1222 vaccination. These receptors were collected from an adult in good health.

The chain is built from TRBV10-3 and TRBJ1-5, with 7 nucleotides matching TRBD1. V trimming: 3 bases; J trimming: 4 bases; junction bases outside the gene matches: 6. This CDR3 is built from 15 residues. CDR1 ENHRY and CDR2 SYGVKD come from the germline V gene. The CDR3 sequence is CAISESTGVNQPQHF. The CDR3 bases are TGTGCCATCAGTGAATCAACAGGGGTGAATCAGCCCCAGCATTTT.

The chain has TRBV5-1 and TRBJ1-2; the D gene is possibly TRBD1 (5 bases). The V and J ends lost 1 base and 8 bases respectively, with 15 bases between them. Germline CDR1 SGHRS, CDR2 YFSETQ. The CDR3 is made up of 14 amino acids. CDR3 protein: CASSLLGVSGGYTF. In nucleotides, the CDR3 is TGCGCCAGCAGCTTGTTAGGGGTCTCGGGAGGCTACACCTTC.

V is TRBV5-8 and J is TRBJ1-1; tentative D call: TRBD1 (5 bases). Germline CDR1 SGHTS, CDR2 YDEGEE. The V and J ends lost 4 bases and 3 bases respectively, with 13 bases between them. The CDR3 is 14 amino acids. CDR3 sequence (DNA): TGTGCCAGCAGCCCCCCGGGGGAGGACACTGAAGCTTTCTTT. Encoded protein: CASSPPGEDTEAFF.

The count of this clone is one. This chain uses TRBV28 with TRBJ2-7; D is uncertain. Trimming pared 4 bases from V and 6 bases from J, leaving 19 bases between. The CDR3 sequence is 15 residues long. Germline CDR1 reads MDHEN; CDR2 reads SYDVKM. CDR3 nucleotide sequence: TGTGCCAGCAGTTCCCGGGCCGCCGAGCTCGCCGAGCAGTACTTC. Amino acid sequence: CASSSRAAELAEQYF.

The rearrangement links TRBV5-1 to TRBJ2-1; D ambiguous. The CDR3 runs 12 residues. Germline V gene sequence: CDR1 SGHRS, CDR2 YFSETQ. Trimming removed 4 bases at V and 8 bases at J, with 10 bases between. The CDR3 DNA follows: TGCGCCAGCAGCCTTCTGAGCGATGAGCAGTTCTTC. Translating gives CASSLLSDEQFF.

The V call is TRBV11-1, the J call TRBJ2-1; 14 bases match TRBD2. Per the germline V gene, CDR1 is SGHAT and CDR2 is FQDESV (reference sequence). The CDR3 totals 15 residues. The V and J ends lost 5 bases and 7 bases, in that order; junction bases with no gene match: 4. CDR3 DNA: TGTGCCAGCAGCCATGGACTAGCGGGAGGTAATGAGCAGTTCTTC. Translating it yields CASSHGLAGGNEQFF. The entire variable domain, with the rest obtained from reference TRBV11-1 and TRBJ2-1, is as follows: EAEVAQSPRYKITEKSQAVAFWCDPISGHATLYWYRQILGQGPELLVQFQDESVVDDSQLPKDRFSAERLKGVDSTLKIQPAELGDSAMYLCASSHGLAGGNEQFFGPGTRLTVL.

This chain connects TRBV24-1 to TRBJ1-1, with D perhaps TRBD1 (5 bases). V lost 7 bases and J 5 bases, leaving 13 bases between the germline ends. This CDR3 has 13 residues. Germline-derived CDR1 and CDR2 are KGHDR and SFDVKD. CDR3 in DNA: TGTGCCACCAGCTTTGGGACGAGAACTGAAGCTTTCTTT. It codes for CATSFGTRTEAFF.

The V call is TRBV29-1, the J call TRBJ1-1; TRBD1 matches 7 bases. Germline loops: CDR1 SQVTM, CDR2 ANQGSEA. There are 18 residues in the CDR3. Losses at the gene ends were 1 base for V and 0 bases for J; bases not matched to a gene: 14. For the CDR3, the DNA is TGCAGCGTTGAAGGGAATGAAGGGACAGTTGATATGAACACTGAAGCTTTCTTT. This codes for CSVEGNEGTVDMNTEAFF.

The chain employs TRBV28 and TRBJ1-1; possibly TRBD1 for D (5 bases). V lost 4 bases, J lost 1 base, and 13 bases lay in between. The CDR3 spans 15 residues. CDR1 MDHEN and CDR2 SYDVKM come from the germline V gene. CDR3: CASSSQGGGNTEAFF. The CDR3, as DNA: TGTGCCAGCAGTTCCCAGGGCGGAGGGAACACTGAAGCTTTCTTT.

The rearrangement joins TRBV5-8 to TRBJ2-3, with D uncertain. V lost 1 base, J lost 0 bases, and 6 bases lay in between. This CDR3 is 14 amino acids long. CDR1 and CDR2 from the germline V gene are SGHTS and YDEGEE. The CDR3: CASSLSTSTDTQYF. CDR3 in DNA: TGTGCCAGCAGCTTGTCTACAAGCACAGATACGCAGTATTTT.

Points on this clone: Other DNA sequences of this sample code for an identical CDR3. The chain's CDR3 is CASSLAGRNTEAFF. CDR3 DNA sequence: TGCGCCAGCAGCTTGGCCGGCAGGAACACTGAAGCTTTCTTT. The chain employs TRBV5-1 and TRBJ1-1, with no clear D. Trimming shortened V by 0 bases and J by 1 base, and 7 bases separated the two germline ends. This CDR3 is built from 14 residues. CDR1 is SGHRS, CDR2 YFSETQ, per germline.

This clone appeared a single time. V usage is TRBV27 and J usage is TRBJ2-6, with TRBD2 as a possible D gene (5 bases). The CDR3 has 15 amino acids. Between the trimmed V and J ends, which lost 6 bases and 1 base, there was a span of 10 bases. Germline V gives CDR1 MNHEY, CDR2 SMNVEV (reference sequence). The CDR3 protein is CASRPGGSGANVLTF. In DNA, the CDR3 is TGTGCCAGCAGGCCTGGAGGATCTGGGGCCAACGTCCTGACTTTC.

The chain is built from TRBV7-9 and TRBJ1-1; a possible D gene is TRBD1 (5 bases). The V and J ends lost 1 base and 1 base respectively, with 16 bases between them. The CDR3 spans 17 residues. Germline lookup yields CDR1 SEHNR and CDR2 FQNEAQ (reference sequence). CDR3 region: CASSLGTTLSWNTEAFF. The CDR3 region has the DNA TGTGCCAGCAGCTTAGGGACAACCCTCTCGTGGAACACTGAAGCTTTCTTT.

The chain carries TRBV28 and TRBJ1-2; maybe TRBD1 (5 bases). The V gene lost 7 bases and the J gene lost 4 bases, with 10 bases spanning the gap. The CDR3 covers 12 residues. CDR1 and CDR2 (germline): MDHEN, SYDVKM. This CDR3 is CASNQGLYGYTF. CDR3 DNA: TGTGCCAGCAACCAGGGTCTCTATGGCTACACCTTC.